The 3 T cell receptor beta chains below come from one sample, sequenced in a study of cytomegalovirus exposure and HLA in healthy donors. TCRdb's copy holds only in-frame clones and misses some; the assay was immunoSEQ multiplex PCR. The top ten hold approximately 15% of the sample, which has 150,000 to 200,000 clones, around 84% seen once. The specimen was PBMCs. The origin of the receptors is a man younger than 30 in good health and CMV-seropositive.

The rearrangement links TRBV5-4 to TRBJ1-1, with D hard to call. In germline, CDR1 is SGHNT, CDR2 YYREEE (reference sequence). The CDR3 consists of 13 residues. V lost 7 bases and J lost 5, with 15 bases in between. In DNA form, the CDR3 reads TGTGCCAGCCGATATAATAGAGGGACTGAAGCTTTCTTT. It encodes CASRYNRGTEAFF.

This clone was counted a single time. This chain uses TRBV28 with TRBJ1-1; no clear D gene. V was pared by 2 bases and J by 0 bases, with 19 bases between. CDR1 and CDR2 from the germline V gene are MDHEN and SYDVKM. The CDR3 is 18 residues long. Written as DNA, the CDR3 is TGTGCCAGCAGTTTACCGAGGACCCGCGGGCAGTTGAACACTGAAGCTTTCTTT. It translates to CASSLPRTRGQLNTEAFF.

This chain connects TRBV11-2 to TRBJ1-4; 7 positions match TRBD1. The CDR3 has 14 amino acids. V lost 3 bases to trimming and J lost 5 bases; unmatched junction nucleotides: 3. Germline lookup yields CDR1 SGHAT and CDR2 FQNNGV. CDR3 bases: TGTGCCAGCAGCTTTAACAGGGGCAATGAAAAACTGTTTTTT. Translated, it gives CASSFNRGNEKLFF.